Each of the 16 T cell receptor beta chains below was sequenced from the same sample in a study of PD-1 blockade in classical Hodgkin lymphoma. The sample's time point: cycle 4 day 1 (C4D1), after more than five weeks of nivolumab. Each patient's relapse followed autologous stem cell transplantation, and brentuximab vedotin exposure varied. Method: immunoSEQ multiplex PCR; TCRdb's copy keeps in-frame clones and lacks some. The data contain about 60,000 clones, around 94% of them singletons. Specimen: peripheral blood mononuclear cells (PBMCs), collected before the fourth cycle of nivolumab. The source of these receptors is a human donor with classical Hodgkin lymphoma.

This clone was found once. The rearrangement uses TRBV13 and TRBJ1-1; possibly TRBD1 for D (5 bases). The V and J ends lost 6 bases and 1 base respectively, with 12 bases between them. This CDR3 comprises 14 residues. CDR1 and CDR2 (germline): PRHDT, FYEKMQ (reference sequence). CDR3 coding DNA: TGTGCCAGCAGTTTTGGAGACAGGAACACTGAAGCTTTCTTT. As protein: CASSFGDRNTEAFF.

V gene TRBV6-6 combines with J gene TRBJ2-6, with D uncertain. This CDR3 region has 15 residues. Looked up from germline, CDR1 is MNHNY and CDR2 is SVGAGI (reference sequence). Trimming took off 7 bases at V and 0 bases at J, with 10 bases between the two ends. In DNA, the CDR3 is TGTGCCAGCACCTCGAGAGGCTCTGGGGCCAACGTCCTGACTTTC. This codes for CASTSRGSGANVLTF.

The rearrangement joins TRBV7-9 to TRBJ2-2; perhaps TRBD2 as D (6 bases). Germline V gene lookup returns CDR1 SEHNR and CDR2 FQNEAQ (reference sequence). This CDR3 is 14 amino acids long. Trimming left V 1 base short and J 6 bases short, with 9 bases between. DNA for the CDR3: TGTGCCAGCAGCTTAGGGGGAGGATCCGGGGAGCTGTTTTTT. Translation: CASSLGGGSGELFF. The full variable domain, with the rest looked up from reference TRBV7-9 and TRBJ2-2, is DTGVSQNPRHKITKRGQNVTFRCDPISEHNRLYWYRQTLGQGPEFLTYFQNEAQLEKSRLLSDRFSAERPKGSFSTLEIQRTEQGDSAMYLCASSLGGGSGELFFGEGSRLTVL.

The genes are TRBV6-6 and TRBJ1-5, with TRBD1 identical over 7 bases. Germline lookup yields CDR1 MNHNY and CDR2 SVGAGI (reference sequence). The CDR3 is 14 amino acids. Germline trimming cut 2 bases from V and 4 bases from J; bases unmatched to any gene: 2. CDR3 nucleotide sequence: TGTGCCAGCAGTTACCAGACAGGGAATCAGCCCCAGCATTTT. The encoded protein is CASSYQTGNQPQHF.

The chain uses TRBV18 and TRBJ1-4, with unresolved D. This CDR3 is built from 12 residues. V was shortened by 3 bases and J by 8 bases, with 7 bases between the two germline ends. Germline CDR1 is KGHSH and CDR2 is LQKENI. DNA for the CDR3: TGTGCCAGCTCACCGGGAGGGGAAAAACTGTTTTTT. Protein: CASSPGGEKLFF.

This chain links TRBV7-9 with TRBJ2-7; 8 positions agree with TRBD2. This CDR3 is built from 17 residues. Losses at the gene ends were 1 base for V and 0 bases for J; bases not matched to a gene: 8. The V gene's germline CDR1 is SEHNR and CDR2 FQNEAQ (reference sequence). The chain's CDR3 is CASSLGASGWTSYEQYF. Here the CDR3 DNA reads TGTGCCAGCAGCTTAGGGGCTAGCGGGTGGACCTCCTACGAGCAGTACTTC.

The chain links TRBV27 to TRBJ2-7, with 10 nucleotides matching TRBD2. The CDR3 sequence is 19 residues long. The germline gives CDR1 MNHEY, CDR2 SMNVEV (reference sequence). With V trimmed by 5 bases and J by 4 bases, 20 bases remained unmatched. CDR3 loop: CASSPNYPGLAESFYEQYF. The CDR3 DNA is TGTGCCAGCAGTCCAAATTACCCAGGACTAGCGGAGAGTTTTTACGAGCAGTACTTC.

The chain links TRBV28 to TRBJ2-1; D possibly corresponds to TRBD1 (6 bases). Trimming shortened V by 4 bases and J by 7 bases, and 23 bases separated the two germline ends. The germline V gene encodes CDR1 MDHEN and CDR2 SYDVKM. This CDR3 contains 17 residues. The DNA for the CDR3 is TGTGCCAGCAGTTATGAAGACAGGAATGGGATGGGTAATGAGCAGTTCTTC. The encoded protein is CASSYEDRNGMGNEQFF. The full variable domain, completed using reference TRBV28 and TRBJ2-1, is DVKVTQSSRYLVKRTGEKVFLECVQDMDHENMFWYRQDPGLGLRLIYFSYDVKMKEKGDIPEGYSVSREKKERFSLILESASTNQTSMYLCASSYEDRNGMGNEQFFGPGTRLTVL.

The genes are TRBV28 and TRBJ2-3; D is ambiguous. The V end was cut by 7 bases, the J end by 4 bases, with 18 bases between. The CDR3 runs 15 residues. Germline assignment: CDR1 MDHEN and CDR2 SYDVKM. The CDR3 here is CASKTAAVTADTQYF. CDR3 coding DNA: TGTGCCAGCAAGACGGCGGCTGTAACAGCAGATACGCAGTATTTT.

V gene TRBV4-1 combines with J gene TRBJ1-2; TRBD1 might be the D (5 bases). Per germline, CDR1 MGHRA and CDR2 YSYEKL. V gave up 0 bases and J gave up 2 bases, with 10 bases separating them. This CDR3 is 15 amino acids long. In DNA, the CDR3 is TGCGCCAGCAGCCAAGATCGAGGGACCAACTATGGCTACACCTTC. Translating it yields CASSQDRGTNYGYTF.

The chain is built from TRBV27 and TRBJ1-5, with no clear D. Germline CDR1 is MNHEY and CDR2 is SMNVEV (reference sequence). Trimming took off 4 bases at V and 1 base at J, with 11 bases between the two ends. The CDR3 contains 15 residues. The CDR3 region has the DNA TGTGCCAGCAGTTCTGCGGGTATAAGCAATCAGCCCCAGCATTTT. Protein product: CASSSAGISNQPQHF.

The genes are TRBV11-3 and TRBJ2-7; perhaps TRBD1 as D (6 bases). The V and J ends lost 0 bases and 7 bases respectively, with 7 bases between them. Germline CDR1 is SGHNT and CDR2 is YENEEA. The CDR3 loop spans 12 amino acids. CDR3: CASSLDRGEQYF. For the CDR3, the DNA is TGTGCCAGCAGCTTAGACAGGGGAGAGCAGTACTTC.

The chain links TRBV11-2 to TRBJ2-7, with TRBD2 as a possible D gene (6 bases). The germline V and J ends were trimmed by 0 bases and 0 bases, with 24 bases remaining between them. This CDR3 spans 20 amino acids. Germline V gives CDR1 SGHAT, CDR2 FQNNGV. CDR3 loop: CASSLDRGSPTSATSYEQYF. In nucleotides, the CDR3 is TGTGCCAGCAGCTTAGATCGGGGATCCCCGACTAGTGCCACCTCCTACGAGCAGTACTTC.

J is TRBJ2-1 and V is TRBV5-1, with D perhaps TRBD1 (6 bases). The CDR3 totals 15 residues. Looked up from germline, CDR1 is SGHRS and CDR2 is YFSETQ. Trimming took off 2 bases at V and 0 bases at J, with 9 bases between the two ends. CDR3 sequence (DNA): TGCGCCAGCAGCTTACAGGGTTACTCCTACAATGAGCAGTTCTTC. This gives the protein CASSLQGYSYNEQFF.

J is TRBJ2-3 and V is TRBV2; unclear D gene. CDR3 length: 11 residues. The germline gives CDR1 SNHLY, CDR2 FYNNEI. V dropped 7 bases and J dropped 9 bases, with 11 bases sitting between them. The CDR3 nucleotides read TGTGCCAGCACCCCAAAGGAGACGCAGTATTTT. Translation: CASTPKETQYF.

CDR3 loop: CASRGPAYEQYF. The CDR3 nucleotides are TGTGCCAGCAGGGGCCCTGCCTACGAGCAGTACTTC. The genes are TRBV6-1 and TRBJ2-7; no clear D gene. Trimming left V 6 bases short and J 2 bases short, with 8 bases between. CDR3 length: 12 amino acids. The germline V gene has CDR1 MNHNS and CDR2 SASEGT.